This T cell receptor beta chain derives from a study of blood T cell repertoires in COVID-19. This clone has only one observation. Profiled with immunoSEQ multiplex PCR; TCRdb holds only in-frame clones, not every one. The table records about 330,000 clones, 85% to 90% of them present only once. V trimming: 5 bases; J trimming: 3 bases; junction bases outside the gene matches: 21. This CDR3 spans 18 amino acids. CDR1 is GTSNPN, CDR2 SVGIG, per germline (reference sequence). J is TRBJ2-7 and V is TRBV30, with TRBD1 matching over 8 bases. Specimen: PBMCs or T cells enriched from blood (not recorded which). The source of this sequence is a woman between 18 and 29 years old who had recovered from COVID-19. The CDR3 loop reads CAWGGVRGRGVLNYEQYF. CDR3 coding DNA: TGTGCCTGGGGCGGGGTCAGGGGGCGCGGGGTCCTAAACTACGAGCAGTACTTC.